Listed here are 29 T cell receptor beta chains from one sample, sequenced in a study of shared clonotypes between healthy human individuals. The method was immunoSEQ multiplex PCR; TCRdb's version includes in-frame clones alone and lacks a portion of them. Counted here are 1.4 million to 1.5 million clones, around 97% occurring once; the ten biggest clones make up roughly 1.2%. The sequenced sample was naive CD4+ T cells sorted from blood. Subset: CD45RA+ positively selected. All receptors derive from a man aged 25-45 years in good health.

The rearrangement uses TRBV5-4 and TRBJ1-1; TRBD1 might be the D (5 bases). The ends were cut back, 2 bases at V and 4 bases at J, with 12 bases in the middle. This CDR3 spans 14 amino acids. The V gene's germline CDR1 is SGHNT and CDR2 YYREEE (reference sequence). CDR3 nucleotide sequence: TGTGCCAGCAGCTTTAGCGGACATGTCACTGAAGCTTTCTTT. Amino acids: CASSFSGHVTEAFF.

The chain employs TRBV30 and TRBJ1-2; D perhaps matches TRBD1 (5 bases). The CDR3 is 13 amino acids. V was shortened by 0 bases and J by 4 bases, with 9 bases between the two germline ends. Germline V gives CDR1 GTSNPN, CDR2 SVGIG (reference sequence). In DNA, the CDR3 is TGTGCCTGGAGTGTCCCGGGGGGCTATGGCTACACCTTC. It is translated as CAWSVPGGYGYTF.

The chain couples TRBV2 to TRBJ2-3; 7 bases map to TRBD1. This CDR3 spans 14 amino acids. The trim removed 4 bases at V and 0 bases at J, leaving 1 base unmatched. Germline assignment: CDR1 SNHLY and CDR2 FYNNEI. CDR3 nucleotide sequence: TGTGCCAGCAGTGGGACAGGCAGCACAGATACGCAGTATTTT. Its translation is CASSGTGSTDTQYF.

V and J are TRBV7-6 and TRBJ2-2, with D possibly matching TRBD1 (5 bases). Trimming pared 5 bases from V and 8 bases from J, leaving 9 bases between. The germline V gene encodes CDR1 SGHVS and CDR2 FNYEAQ. The CDR3 contains 12 residues. DNA of the CDR3: TGTGCCAGCAGCACCAGACAGGGGGAGCTGTTTTTT. Translated: CASSTRQGELFF.

The chain has TRBV10-2 and TRBJ1-4; the D gene is possibly TRBD1 (5 bases). V lost 3 bases and J lost 9, with 11 bases in between. CDR3 length equals 13 residues. CDR1 is WSHSY and CDR2 is SAAADI in the germline V gene. The chain's CDR3 is CASSDGQLKKLFF. CDR3 nucleotide sequence: TGCGCCAGCAGTGATGGACAATTAAAAAAACTGTTTTTT.

V gene TRBV2 combines with J gene TRBJ2-4; D remains ambiguous. The V gene lost 7 bases and the J gene lost 4 bases, with 8 bases spanning the gap. The germline V gene encodes CDR1 SNHLY and CDR2 FYNNEI. The CDR3 is 12 residues long. The CDR3: CASTEGKNIQYF. In DNA, the CDR3 is TGTGCCAGCACCGAAGGGAAAAACATTCAGTACTTC.

V and J are TRBV10-3 and TRBJ2-1; 12 bases align to TRBD2. This CDR3 has 17 residues. The V segment lost 3 bases and the J segment 5 bases; nucleotides outside the gene matches: 8. Germline V CDR1 and CDR2: ENHRY, SYGVKD. This chain's CDR3 is CAISDLAGGPMNNEQFF. The CDR3 coding sequence is TGTGCCATCAGTGATCTAGCGGGAGGGCCAATGAACAATGAGCAGTTCTTC.

The chain has TRBV29-1 and TRBJ2-1; 9 nucleotides line up with TRBD1. Germline V gives CDR1 SQVTM, CDR2 ANQGSEA. The CDR3 is 13 amino acids. V gave up 6 bases and J gave up 9 bases; unmatched junction bases: 9. The DNA of the CDR3 is TGCAGCGTCCGGACAGGGGTTGTGGGTGAGCAGTTCTTC. Its protein is CSVRTGVVGEQFF.

J is TRBJ1-2 and V is TRBV6-1; the D is unclear. The CDR3 runs to 12 residues. With 1 base removed from V and 7 bases from J, the gap between germline ends came to 7 bases. From germline, CDR1 is MNHNS and CDR2 SASEGT. As DNA, the CDR3 is TGTGCCAGCAGTGAAGTGGGCGGTGGCTACACCTTC. Residues: CASSEVGGGYTF.

The chain employs TRBV27 and TRBJ2-7; 12 bases align to TRBD2. CDR3 length equals 17 residues. The V segment lost 6 bases and the J segment 2 bases; nucleotides outside the gene matches: 11. Germline V gene lookup returns CDR1 MNHEY and CDR2 SMNVEV (reference sequence). The CDR3 reads CASRGLAGGPGTYEQYF. CDR3 sequence (DNA): TGTGCCAGCAGGGGTCTAGCGGGAGGGCCCGGTACCTACGAGCAGTACTTC.

The rearrangement joins TRBV27 to TRBJ2-7, with 14 bases that match TRBD2. CDR1 and CDR2 (germline): MNHEY, SMNVEV (reference sequence). The CDR3 is 15 residues long. V gave up 6 bases and J gave up 0 bases; unmatched junction bases: 1. The CDR3 loop reads CASSGLAGGSYEQYF. The CDR3 coding sequence is TGTGCCAGCAGCGGACTAGCGGGAGGCTCCTACGAGCAGTACTTC.

The V and J genes are TRBV7-2 and TRBJ1-1; D possibly corresponds to TRBD1 (5 bases). The CDR3 has 14 amino acids. V dropped 6 bases and J dropped 0 bases, with 11 bases sitting between them. Germline V gene lookup returns CDR1 SGHTA and CDR2 FQGNSA. The CDR3 DNA is TGTGCCAGCAGTCGTTCAGGGATGAACACTGAAGCTTTCTTT. Its translation: CASSRSGMNTEAFF.

This clone was recorded only once. Distinct nucleotide sequences in the sample also encode this CDR3. This chain connects TRBV5-1 to TRBJ2-7, with D possibly being TRBD2 (6 bases). The CDR3 sequence is 14 residues long. CDR1 is SGHRS, CDR2 YFSETQ, per germline. Trimming left V 1 base short and J 3 bases short, with 11 bases between. The CDR3 DNA follows: TGCGCCAGCAGCTTGAGGGACTCGCTCTACGAGCAGTACTTC. This gives the protein CASSLRDSLYEQYF. Drawing the rest from reference TRBV5-1 and TRBJ2-7, the complete variable domain is KAGVTQTPRYLIKTRGQQVTLSCSPISGHRSVSWYQQTPGQGLQFLFEYFSETQRNKGNFPGRFSGRQFSNSRSEMNVSTLELGDSALYLCASSLRDSLYEQYFGPGTRLTVT.

The rearrangement uses TRBV6-5 and TRBJ2-3; unclear D gene. The CDR3 runs 12 residues. Germline CDR1 and CDR2: MNHEY and SVGAGI. Trimming removed 6 bases from V and 2 bases from J, with 6 bases in between. For the CDR3, the DNA is TGTGCCAGCAGCCGATCCACAGATACGCAGTATTTT. This translates into CASSRSTDTQYF.

V is TRBV6-6 and J is TRBJ2-7, with 7 bases lining up with TRBD2. Germline CDR1 is MNHNY and CDR2 is SVGAGI (reference sequence). V was clipped by 5 bases and J by 7 bases; unmatched bases: 11. This CDR3 has 14 residues. CDR3 residues: CASSPFAGAGEQYF. The CDR3 nucleotides are TGTGCCAGCAGTCCTTTTGCGGGAGCAGGTGAGCAGTACTTC.

This chain uses TRBV4-2 with TRBJ2-3; weak D call: TRBD2 (6 bases). From germline, CDR1 is LGHNA and CDR2 YNFKEQ. V gave up 0 bases and J gave up 4 bases, with 23 bases separating them. This CDR3 is built from 19 residues. CDR3 residues: CASSQDLRVSGDGADTQYF. The DNA for the CDR3 is TGTGCCAGCAGCCAAGATCTTCGCGTATCGGGAGACGGGGCAGATACGCAGTATTTT.

The J gene is TRBJ1-1, the V gene TRBV7-9; D uncertain. Looked up from germline, CDR1 is SEHNR and CDR2 is FQNEAQ (reference sequence). The CDR3 has 13 residues. The V end was cut by 2 bases, the J end by 11 bases, with 15 bases between. In nucleotides, the CDR3 is TGTGCCAGCAGCTTAATAGGGAGGGAAAGCGCTTTCTTT. This gives the protein CASSLIGRESAFF.

CDR3 sequence (DNA): TGTGCCAGCATAGGACCGAGCTACGAGCAGTACTTC. It yields the protein CASIGPSYEQYF. The rearrangement joins TRBV7-6 to TRBJ2-7; no clear D gene. The V gene's germline CDR1 is SGHVS and CDR2 FNYEAQ. Trimming took 7 bases from V and 3 from J, leaving 10 bases between them. The CDR3 contains 12 residues.

This rearrangement joins TRBV18 to TRBJ1-5; 11 bases line up with TRBD1. The V gene's germline CDR1 is KGHSH and CDR2 LQKENI. The length of the CDR3 is 15 residues. The junction had 6 bases not matched to a gene; V was cut back by 8 bases and J by 3 bases. The CDR3 sequence: CASTWTGGNNQPQHF. The CDR3 bases are TGTGCCAGCACCTGGACAGGGGGCAACAATCAGCCCCAGCATTTT. The complete variable domain, with remaining parts taken from reference TRBV18 and TRBJ1-5, reads NAGVMQNPRHLVRRRGQEARLRCSPMKGHSHVYWYRQLPEEGLKFMVYLQKENIIDESGMPKERFSAEFPKEGPSILRIQQVVRGDSAAYFCASTWTGGNNQPQHFGDGTRLSIL.

In this sample, this clone turned up once. The V gene is TRBV5-8, the J gene TRBJ2-1; D possibly matches TRBD1 or TRBD2 (5 bases each). The length of the CDR3 is 13 residues. Trimming pared 1 base from V and 5 bases from J, leaving 7 bases between. From germline, CDR1 is SGHTS and CDR2 YDEGEE. The DNA for the CDR3 is TGTGCCAGCAGCTTGCCGGGGCACAATGAGCAGTTCTTC. This codes for CASSLPGHNEQFF. The full variable domain, in which reference TRBV5-8 and TRBJ2-1 provide the parts outside the CDR3, is EAGVTQSPTHLIKTRGQQATLRCSPISGHTSVYWYQQALGLGLQFLLWYDEGEERNRGNFPPRFSGRQFPNYSSELNVNALELEDSALYLCASSLPGHNEQFFGPGTRLTVL.

The V call is TRBV5-4, the J call TRBJ2-7, with D maybe TRBD1 (5 bases). The CDR3 sequence is 13 residues long. Germline CDR1 and CDR2: SGHNT and YYREEE (reference sequence). The V end was cut by 4 bases, the J end by 0 bases, with 8 bases between. The CDR3 loop is CASSRTPSYEQYF. The CDR3 nucleotides read TGTGCCAGCAGCAGGACACCCTCCTACGAGCAGTACTTC.

This clone occurred once. The V and J genes are TRBV7-3 and TRBJ2-1, with D unclear. Between the trimmed V and J ends, which lost 1 base and 8 bases, there was a span of 6 bases. The germline gives CDR1 SGHTA, CDR2 FQGTGA. CDR3 length: 12 amino acids. In DNA form, the CDR3 reads TGTGCCAGCAGCTTAAACGGCGATGAGCAGTTCTTC. It is translated as CASSLNGDEQFF.

V is TRBV14 and J is TRBJ2-3, with D unclear. Trimming stripped 1 base from V and 7 bases from J, with 12 bases between. Germline V gene lookup returns CDR1 SGHDN and CDR2 FVKESK. The CDR3 runs to 14 residues. Here the CDR3 reads CASSQAFPLHTQYF. CDR3 nucleotides: TGTGCCAGCAGCCAAGCCTTCCCCCTCCATACGCAGTATTTT.

The rearrangement links TRBV19 to TRBJ1-2; no clear D. The V and J ends lost 3 bases and 4 bases respectively, with 9 bases between them. The V gene's germline CDR1 is LNHDA and CDR2 SQIVND (reference sequence). The CDR3 totals 13 residues. The CDR3, as DNA: TGTGCCAGTAGTATTCGCGGATCCTATGGCTACACCTTC. Protein: CASSIRGSYGYTF. The full variable domain, rest sourced from reference TRBV19 and TRBJ1-2, is DGGITQSPKYLFRKEGQNVTLSCEQNLNHDAMYWYRQDPGQGLRLIYYSQIVNDFQKGDIAEGYSVSREKKESFPLTVTSAQKNPTAFYLCASSIRGSYGYTFGSGTRLTVV.

CDR3 protein: CASSLRPPRADYNEQFF. In nucleotides, the CDR3 is TGTGCCAGCAGTTTAAGGCCCCCGAGGGCCGACTACAATGAGCAGTTCTTC. This rearrangement joins TRBV28 to TRBJ2-1; tentative D call: TRBD2 (5 bases). This CDR3 comprises 17 residues. Germline CDR1 is MDHEN and CDR2 is SYDVKM. V was clipped by 2 bases and J by 3 bases, with 17 bases between them.

With regard to this clone: The sample carries other DNA sequences with the same CDR3. This chain uses TRBV5-1 with TRBJ2-7; 8 positions match TRBD1. The junction had 2 bases not matched to a gene; V was cut back by 0 bases and J by 0 bases. Per germline, CDR1 SGHRS and CDR2 YFSETQ. CDR3 length: 15 amino acids. The DNA of the CDR3 is TGCGCCAGCAGCTTGGCCGGGACAGGCTCCTACGAGCAGTACTTC. Its translation is CASSLAGTGSYEQYF.

This clone was picked up one time. This chain connects TRBV19 to TRBJ1-5; D is possibly TRBD1 (5 bases). Germline CDR1 and CDR2: LNHDA and SQIVND (reference sequence). Trimming took 1 base from V and 4 from J, leaving 17 bases between them. The CDR3 runs 17 residues. The CDR3 loop is CASSIAQTDVLNQPQHF. CDR3 DNA sequence: TGTGCCAGTAGTATAGCTCAGACAGACGTTTTAAATCAGCCCCAGCATTTT. The variable domain in full, completed from reference TRBV19 and TRBJ1-5, reads DGGITQSPKYLFRKEGQNVTLSCEQNLNHDAMYWYRQDPGQGLRLIYYSQIVNDFQKGDIAEGYSVSREKKESFPLTVTSAQKNPTAFYLCASSIAQTDVLNQPQHFGDGTRLSIL.

This clone appeared once. The chain uses TRBV5-1 and TRBJ2-7, with D perhaps matching TRBD2 (6 bases). The V gene lost 1 base and the J gene lost 3 bases, with 11 bases spanning the gap. CDR1 is SGHRS, CDR2 YFSETQ, per germline. The CDR3 length is 14 residues. The DNA of the CDR3 is TGCGCCAGCAGCTTGCCTACTAGCAGCTACGAGCAGTACTTC. This encodes CASSLPTSSYEQYF.

The rearrangement joins TRBV27 to TRBJ2-5; tentatively, D is TRBD1 (6 bases). The CDR3 loop spans 14 amino acids. Germline V gene data show CDR1 as MNHEY and CDR2 as SMNVEV (reference sequence). The V end was cut by 6 bases, the J end by 5 bases, with 16 bases between. The CDR3 spells CASSLRSRGETQYF. The CDR3 DNA reads as TGTGCCAGCAGCCTCCGGTCTAGGGGGGAGACCCAGTACTTC.